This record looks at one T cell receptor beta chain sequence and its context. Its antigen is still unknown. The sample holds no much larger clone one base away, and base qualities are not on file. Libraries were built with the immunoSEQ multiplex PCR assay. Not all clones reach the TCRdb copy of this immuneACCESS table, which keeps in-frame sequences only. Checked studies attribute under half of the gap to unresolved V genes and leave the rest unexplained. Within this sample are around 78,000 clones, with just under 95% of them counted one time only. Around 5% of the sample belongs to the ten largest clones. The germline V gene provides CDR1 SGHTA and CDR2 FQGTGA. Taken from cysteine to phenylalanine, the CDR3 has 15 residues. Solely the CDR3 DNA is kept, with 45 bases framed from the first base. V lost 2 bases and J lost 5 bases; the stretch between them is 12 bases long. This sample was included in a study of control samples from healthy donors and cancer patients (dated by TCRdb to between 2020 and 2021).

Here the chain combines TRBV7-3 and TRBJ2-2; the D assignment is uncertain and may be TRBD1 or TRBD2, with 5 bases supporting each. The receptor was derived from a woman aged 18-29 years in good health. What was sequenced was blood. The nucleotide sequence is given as TGTGCCAGCAGCTTAGATGGGAGACAGACCGGGGAGCTGTTTTTT. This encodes CASSLDGRQTGELFF.